This entry concerns a single T cell receptor (beta chain). What it binds is unknown. V lost 4 bases to trimming and J lost 0 bases, with 16 bases between them. The CDR3 contains 18 residues. Germline lookup yields CDR1 PRHDT and CDR2 FYEKMQ (reference sequence). Assay: immunoSEQ multiplex PCR; the TCRdb copy retains only in-frame clones and omits some. The table shows some 44,000 clones, with about 95% occurring only once. This sample is part of a study of graft-versus-host responses after intestinal transplantation. Study context: Recipients were all induced with anti-thymocyte globulin, then given tacrolimus and steroids for 3 to 4 years.

Findings and caveats of the study: GvH clones detected in recipient marrow included some appearing first in ileum or blood.

This sequence joins TRBV13 and TRBJ2-6; possibly TRBD1 for D (5 bases). The receptor was isolated from a human patient who received an intestinal transplant, so some T cells may come from the graft donor. Sequencing was performed on PBMCs, taken approximately 350 days after intestinal transplant. The DNA for the CDR3 is TGTGCCAGCAGCTCGATAGACAGCCAACCCTCTGGGGCCAACGTCCTGACTTTC. Its protein product is CASSSIDSQPSGANVLTF.